The 21 T cell receptor beta chains given below trace back to one sample, sequenced in a study of spatial heterogeneity in lung cancer. Time point indicated: sample taken at primary tumor resection. From tumor, nontumor lung or frozen PBMC, whole RNA was taken unsorted for sequencing. TCRdb re-called the 5' RACE reads through MiXCR, storing one row per CDR3 protein. The sample lists approximately 40,000 distinct CDR3 sequences, roughly 5% occurring once. Sequencing used PBMCs, obtained at surgery. These receptors were collected from a female donor with early-stage non-small cell lung cancer.

CDR3 amino acids: CASSLAGGSGETQYF. The CDR3 DNA reads as TGTGCCAGCAGCTTGGCGGGCGGGAGCGGTGAGACCCAGTACTTC. This chain connects TRBV5-4 to TRBJ2-5; 7 nucleotides agree with TRBD2. Per germline, CDR1 SGHNT and CDR2 YYREEE (reference sequence). The CDR3 runs to 15 residues. V lost 0 bases and J lost 5; bases outside the gene matches: 7.

This clonotype was observed many times. The CDR3 DNA sequence: TGCGCCAGCAGCCAGTTGACGACGACGGACATTCAGTACTTC. Translation: CASSQLTTTDIQYF. The J gene is TRBJ2-4, the V gene TRBV4-3; D is unclear. Germline V lookup: CDR1 LGHNA, CDR2 YSLEER. This CDR3 has 14 amino acids. Trimming removed 3 bases from V and 8 bases from J, with 14 bases in between.

This clonotype came up a few times. The chain employs TRBV20-1 and TRBJ1-6; D possibly corresponds to TRBD1 (5 bases). The CDR3 covers 13 residues. Germline assignment: CDR1 DFQATT and CDR2 SNEGSKA (reference sequence). The V and J ends lost 1 base and 10 bases respectively, with 11 bases between them. The CDR3 coding sequence is TGCAGTGCTAGAGTCAGGGCGGACTCACCCCTCCACTTT. It translates to CSARVRADSPLHF.

This clonotype appeared many times. The J gene is TRBJ2-1, the V gene TRBV6-5, with 16 bases fitting TRBD2. Germline CDR1 and CDR2: MNHEY and SVGAGI. V shed 5 bases and J 9 bases; nucleotides not matched to a gene: 4. The CDR3 has 15 residues. CDR3 region: CASSEGLAGGTEQFF. The CDR3 DNA reads TGTGCCAGCAGTGAGGGACTAGCGGGAGGGACTGAGCAGTTCTTC.

Many counts were recorded for this clonotype. The chain couples TRBV20-1 to TRBJ2-2; TRBD2 aligns across 12 bases. Germline values: CDR1 DFQATT, CDR2 SNEGSKA (reference sequence). With 6 bases clipped from V and 6 bases from J, the junction kept 8 bases outside the gene matches. The length of the CDR3 is 15 residues. CDR3 amino acids: CSAHSLAGGPGELFF. CDR3 in DNA: TGCAGTGCCCACTCACTAGCGGGAGGCCCCGGGGAGCTGTTTTTT.

The sample holds many counts of this clonotype. J is TRBJ2-3 and V is TRBV5-1; D not certain. The V and J ends lost 4 bases and 1 base respectively, with 13 bases between them. The CDR3 is 15 residues long. CDR1 is SGHRS and CDR2 is YFSETQ in the germline V gene. CDR3 DNA: TGCGCCAGCAGCCGCTACCAGGACCGCACAGATACGCAGTATTTT. This codes for CASSRYQDRTDTQYF.

As concerns this clonotype: This may come from a read error, since a much larger clone is one base off. J is TRBJ1-4 and V is TRBV29-1, with D uncertain. There are 13 residues in the CDR3. Germline-derived CDR1 and CDR2 are SQVTM and ANQGSEA. The chain's CDR3 is CSVQRSTNETLFF. The CDR3 coding sequence is TGCAGCGTTCAGAGGTCAACTAATGAAACACTGTTTTTT.

This clonotype occurred many times. This chain links TRBV27 with TRBJ1-1; D remains ambiguous. With 2 bases removed from V and 1 base from J, the gap between germline ends came to 8 bases. Germline-derived CDR1 and CDR2 are MNHEY and SMNVEV (reference sequence). The CDR3 loop spans 14 amino acids. CDR3 in amino acids: CASSLREANTEAFF. CDR3 bases: TGTGCCAGCAGTTTAAGGGAGGCGAACACTGAAGCTTTCTTT.

This clonotype was counted at least ten times. The chain is built from TRBV7-2 and TRBJ2-7; weak D call: TRBD1 (6 bases). V lost 3 bases, J lost 0 bases, and 9 bases lay in between. Germline lookup yields CDR1 SGHTA and CDR2 FQGNSA. The CDR3 has 14 residues. For the CDR3, the DNA is TGTGCCAGCAGCTTTACAGGGAGCTCCTACGAGCAGTACTTC. As protein: CASSFTGSSYEQYF. Using reference TRBV7-2 and TRBJ2-7 for the parts outside the CDR3, the full variable domain is GAGVSQSPSNKVTEKGKDVELRCDPISGHTALYWYRQSLGQGLEFLIYFQGNSAPDKSGLPSDRFSAERTGGSVSTLTIQRTQQEDSAVYLCASSFTGSSYEQYFGPGTRLTVT.

This clonotype was counted only a few times. The rearrangement links TRBV20-1 to TRBJ2-1; possible D gene TRBD2, 5 bases. The CDR3 has 20 residues. Germline CDR1 DFQATT, CDR2 SNEGSKA (reference sequence). Trimming took off 1 base at V and 2 bases at J, with 27 bases between the two ends. CDR3 protein: CSARVLQIVQDSIAYNEQFF. The CDR3 coding sequence is TGCAGTGCTAGAGTCCTCCAGATTGTTCAGGACTCGATTGCCTACAATGAGCAGTTCTTC.

This rearrangement joins TRBV11-2 to TRBJ2-1, with 8 bases matching TRBD1. This CDR3 spans 15 amino acids. Germline assignment: CDR1 SGHAT and CDR2 FQNNGV. V was pared by 4 bases and J by 7 bases, with 9 bases of the junction left unmatched. CDR3 sequence: CASSSRTGTINEQFF. Here the CDR3 DNA reads TGTGCCAGCAGCTCAAGGACAGGGACAATTAATGAGCAGTTCTTC.

The chain couples TRBV3-1 to TRBJ2-7; D gene unclear. Germline values: CDR1 LGHDT, CDR2 YNNKEL (reference sequence). The CDR3 runs 11 residues. The V and J ends lost 1 base and 8 bases respectively, with 6 bases between them. This CDR3 reads CASSQALKQYF. Here the CDR3 DNA reads TGTGCCAGCAGCCAAGCTTTAAAGCAGTACTTC.

The CDR3 DNA follows: TGCGCCAGCAGCTTGGCGGGGCGCGGGTACGAGCAGTACTTC. It codes for CASSLAGRGYEQYF. This rearrangement joins TRBV5-1 to TRBJ2-7; D tentatively reads TRBD1 or TRBD2 (5 bases each). Germline assignment: CDR1 SGHRS and CDR2 YFSETQ. V was trimmed by 0 bases and J by 4 bases, leaving 11 bases between them. The CDR3 has 14 residues.

There are many counts of this clonotype. Written as DNA, the CDR3 is TGCGCCAGCAGCGACGGCAACACAGATACGCAGTATTTT. This translates into CASSDGNTDTQYF. This chain uses TRBV5-1 with TRBJ2-3; no firm D call. The V end lost 4 bases, the J end lost 2 bases, and 8 bases lay between the germline ends. The length of the CDR3 is 13 residues. Germline CDR1 and CDR2: SGHRS and YFSETQ.

This clonotype was detected many times. This chain uses TRBV3-1 with TRBJ1-1; D unresolved. The CDR3 runs to 13 residues. Germline values: CDR1 LGHDT, CDR2 YNNKEL (reference sequence). V was clipped by 4 bases and J by 1 base, with 7 bases between them. Written as DNA, the CDR3 is TGTGCCAGCAGCCCTCGGGGGAACACTGAAGCTTTCTTT. Translation gives CASSPRGNTEAFF.

This clonotype was found many times. This chain connects TRBV7-9 to TRBJ1-1; D remains ambiguous. Trimming removed 1 base at V and 6 bases at J, with 15 bases between. The CDR3 is 15 amino acids. Germline CDR1 is SEHNR and CDR2 is FQNEAQ (reference sequence). As DNA, the CDR3 is TGTGCCAGCAGCTTAGAGCGCGGACGAGGACCTGAAGCTTTCTTT. The encoded protein is CASSLERGRGPEAFF. The whole variable domain, remainder taken from reference TRBV7-9 and TRBJ1-1, is DTGVSQNPRHKITKRGQNVTFRCDPISEHNRLYWYRQTLGQGPEFLTYFQNEAQLEKSRLLSDRFSAERPKGSFSTLEIQRTEQGDSAMYLCASSLERGRGPEAFFGQGTRLTVV.

This clonotype came up many times. The chain combines TRBV3-1 with TRBJ2-5; TRBD2 matches at 9 bases. Germline CDR1 reads LGHDT; CDR2 reads YNNKEL (reference sequence). V trimming: 0 bases; J trimming: 5 bases; junction bases outside the gene matches: 13. The CDR3 loop spans 18 amino acids. CDR3 residues: CASSQDPPEREDLETQYF. The CDR3 nucleotides are TGTGCCAGCAGCCAAGATCCCCCCGAGCGGGAGGACTTGGAGACCCAGTACTTC.

This clonotype was recorded a few times. The rearrangement links TRBV11-2 to TRBJ2-3; 8 bases map to TRBD1. CDR1 is SGHAT and CDR2 is FQNNGV in the germline V gene. The CDR3 consists of 15 residues. The V and J ends lost 6 bases and 3 bases, in that order; junction bases with no gene match: 8. The CDR3 loop is CASSLRQGLTDTQYF. The CDR3, as DNA: TGTGCCAGCAGTCTAAGACAGGGGTTGACAGATACGCAGTATTTT.

The J gene is TRBJ2-5, the V gene TRBV5-1; perhaps TRBD2 as D (5 bases). The CDR3 consists of 15 residues. V was clipped by 4 bases and J by 0 bases, with 13 bases between them. Looked up from germline, CDR1 is SGHRS and CDR2 is YFSETQ. CDR3 amino acids: CASSKALADQETQYF. The CDR3 region has the DNA TGCGCCAGCAGCAAGGCCCTAGCAGACCAAGAGACCCAGTACTTC.

This chain uses TRBV5-1 with TRBJ1-1; no reliable D call. Germline CDR1 SGHRS, CDR2 YFSETQ. The CDR3 runs 14 residues. The ends were cut back, 4 bases at V and 3 bases at J, with 13 bases in the middle. CDR3 nucleotides: TGCGCCAGCAGCGTGACCTACCCGGACACTGAAGCTTTCTTT. Protein sequence: CASSVTYPDTEAFF. The full variable domain, with the rest looked up from reference TRBV5-1 and TRBJ1-1, is KAGVTQTPRYLIKTRGQQVTLSCSPISGHRSVSWYQQTPGQGLQFLFEYFSETQRNKGNFPGRFSGRQFSNSRSEMNVSTLELGDSALYLCASSVTYPDTEAFFGQGTRLTVV.

In this sample, this clonotype turned up many times. The chain joins TRBV9 to TRBJ1-5, with 9 bases fitting TRBD1. The CDR3 loop spans 14 amino acids. Looked up from germline, CDR1 is SGDLS and CDR2 is YYNGEE. The V and J ends lost 5 bases and 7 bases, in that order; junction bases with no gene match: 7. The CDR3 DNA is TGTGCCAGCAGTTATACAGGGGGCGGGCAGCCCCAGCATTTT. It encodes CASSYTGGGQPQHF.